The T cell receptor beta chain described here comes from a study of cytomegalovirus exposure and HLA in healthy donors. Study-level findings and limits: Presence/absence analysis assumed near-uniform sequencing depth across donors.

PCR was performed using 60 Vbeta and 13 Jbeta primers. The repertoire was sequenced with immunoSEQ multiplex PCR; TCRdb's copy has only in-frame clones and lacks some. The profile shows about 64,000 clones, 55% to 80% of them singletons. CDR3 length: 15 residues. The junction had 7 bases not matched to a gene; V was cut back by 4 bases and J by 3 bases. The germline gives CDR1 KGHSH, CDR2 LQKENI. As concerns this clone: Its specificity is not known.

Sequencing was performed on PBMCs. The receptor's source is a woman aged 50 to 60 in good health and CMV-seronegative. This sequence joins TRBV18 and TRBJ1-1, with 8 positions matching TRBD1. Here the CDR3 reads CASSLRQGWDTEAFF. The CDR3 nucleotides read TGTGCCAGCTCACTCCGACAGGGGTGGGACACTGAAGCTTTCTTT.